A selection of T cell receptor beta chains follows, all from one sample in a study of metastatic and nonmetastatic thyroid tumors. MiXCR reprocessed the PCR reads for TCRdb. The sample has tens of thousands of clones, around 33% seen once. Sequenced material: tumor tissue. The source of these receptors is a female donor with papillary thyroid cancer or a benign thyroid nodule (not recorded which). Some clones in this sample may be carry-over from other donors' samples. Both conserved end residues are part of each CDR3. The order of the fields is D gene, clone size, J gene, V gene, CDR3 DNA, CDR3 protein. D genes are given only for firm matches. Rows may omit the clone size; those that give it use once, few, many or a size class.

TRBD1	.	TRBJ2-2	TRBV5-1	TGCGCCAGCAGCCTAGGACAGGGAAACACCGGGGAGCTGTTTTTT	CASSLGQGNTGELFF
.	.	TRBJ2-7	TRBV4-2	TGTGCCAGCAGCCAAATGGGCGAGCAGTACTTC	CASSQMGEQYF
.	.	TRBJ2-1	TRBV7-9	TGTGCCAGCAGCTTGACGGGAGCAAGGAATGAGCAGTTCTTC	CASSLTGARNEQFF
TRBD1	.	TRBJ1-1	TRBV6-1	TGTGCCAGCAGTCTAACCGGGACAGTAAACACTGAAGCTTTCTTT	CASSLTGTVNTEAFF
.	once	TRBJ2-3	TRBV5-1	TGCGCCAGCAGCCCATTCGCGGGCACAGATACGCAGTATTTT	CASSPFAGTDTQYF
.	.	TRBJ2-2	TRBV5-1	TGCGCCAGCAGCTTACCGGGGGCGGGCACCGGGGAGCTGTTTTTT	CASSLPGAGTGELFF
.	once	TRBJ2-7	TRBV20-1	TGCAGTGCTTTACAATGGGACACCCTTTACGAGCAGTACTTC	CSALQWDTLYEQYF
.	.	TRBJ2-7	TRBV27	TGTGCCAGCAGTTTATCGGAGATTTCCTACGAGCAGTACTTC	CASSLSEISYEQYF
.	.	TRBJ2-7	TRBV6-1	TGTGCCATCAGTGACAGTACCTACGAGCAGTACTTC	CAISDSTYEQYF
TRBD1	.	TRBJ1-2	TRBV6-2/TRBV6-3	TGTGCCAGCAGTTCCACCTCGGGACAGGGAAACTATGGCTACACCTTC	CASSSTSGQGNYGYTF
.	few	TRBJ2-7	TRBV15	TGTGCCACCAGCAGAGGGGCCTCCTACGAGCAGTACTTC	CATSRGASYEQYF
.	few	TRBJ1-6	TRBV13	TGTGCCAGCAGCCTCGGTAGCAGGCAGAATTCACCCCTCCACTTT	CASSLGSRQNSPLHF
TRBD2	.	TRBJ2-5	TRBV2	TGTGCCAGCAGTTCCGGGACTACCCTCCAAGAGACCCAGTACTTT	CASSSGTTLQETQYF
.	.	TRBJ1-6	TRBV5-1	TGCGCTAGCAGCCCGTCCCAGGATATTCAGGCCCTCCACTTT	CASSPSQDIQALHF
TRBD2	.	TRBJ2-5	TRBV4-1	TGCGCCAGCAGCCAAGAGGCTAATAGCGGGAGGATTAGAAAAGAGACCCAGTACTTC	CASSQEANSGRIRKETQYF
.	.	TRBJ2-6	TRBV11-1	TGTGCCAGCAGCCCGTCCTGGACAGCCTACTCTGGGGCCAACGTCCTGACTTTC	CASSPSWTAYSGANVLTF
.	.	TRBJ2-3	TRBV11-1	TGTGCCAGCAGCTTAGAACGGCAGCCCACAGATACGCAGTATTTT	CASSLERQPTDTQYF
TRBD2	.	TRBJ2-2	TRBV6-6	TGTGCCAGCAGTTACTCGGCTAGCGGGGGGGCCGGGGAGCTGTTTTTT	CASSYSASGGAGELFF
.	.	TRBJ2-3	TRBV20-1	TGCAGTGCTATTTTGGGGAGCACAGATACGCAGTATTTT	CSAILGSTDTQYF
.	few	TRBJ2-6	TRBV7-2	TGTGCCAGCAGCCCAAAGGGAGGGGCCAACGTCCTGACTTTC	CASSPKGGANVLTF
.	.	TRBJ2-5	TRBV4-3	TGCGCCAGCAGCCAAGCTATGAGGTTAACCCAGTACTTC	CASSQAMRLTQYF
TRBD1	.	TRBJ2-3	TRBV4-1	TGCGCCAGCAGCCAAGAATCAGGGGGAGGCACAGATACGCAGTATTTT	CASSQESGGGTDTQYF
.	.	TRBJ2-1	TRBV30	TGTGCCTTGGTGGAGTGGCGGGAGCAGTTCTTC	CALVEWREQFF
.	.	TRBJ2-1	TRBV2	TGTGCCAGCAGTGAAAGGGCCGGGACCGGCGTCGAGCAGTTCTTC	CASSERAGTGVEQFF
.	large	TRBJ2-7	TRBV7-2	TGTGCCAGCAGCTTATCCGACGTAAGCTCCTACGAGCAGTACTTC	CASSLSDVSSYEQYF
TRBD1	few	TRBJ2-7	TRBV12-3/TRBV12-4	TGTGCCAGCAGACCGCCGGGACAGTTTCCCCGGGGCGAGCAGTACTTC	CASRPPGQFPRGEQYF
TRBD2	.	TRBJ2-1	TRBV7-3	TGTGCCAGCAGCTTAGGGACTAGCGGCCTCGAGGGCAATGAGCAGTTCTTC	CASSLGTSGLEGNEQFF
TRBD2	few	TRBJ2-3	TRBV11-2	TGTGCCAGCAGCTTAGGCGGGGGGGCCTCAAATACGCAGTATTTT	CASSLGGGASNTQYF
.	.	TRBJ2-1	TRBV20-1	TGCAGTGCTCCCGGGAAGGGTTATATGGATGATCAGTTCTTC	CSAPGKGYMDDQFF
.	.	TRBJ1-6	TRBV9	TGTGCCAGCAGCGCGTCCAATCCACCCCTCCACTTT	CASSASNPPLHF